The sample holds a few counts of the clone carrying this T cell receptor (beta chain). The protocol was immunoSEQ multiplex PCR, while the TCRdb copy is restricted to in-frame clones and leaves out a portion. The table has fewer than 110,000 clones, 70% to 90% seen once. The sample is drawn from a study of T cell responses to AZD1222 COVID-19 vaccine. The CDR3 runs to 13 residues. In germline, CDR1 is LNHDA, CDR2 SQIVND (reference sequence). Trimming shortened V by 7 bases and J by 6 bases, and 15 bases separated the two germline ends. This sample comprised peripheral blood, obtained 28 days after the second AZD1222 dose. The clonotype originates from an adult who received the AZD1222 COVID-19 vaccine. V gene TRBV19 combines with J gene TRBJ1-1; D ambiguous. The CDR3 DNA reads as TGTGCCAGTACCGCCCCTGGGAGCTCTGAAGCTTTCTTT. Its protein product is CASTAPGSSEAFF.